This T cell receptor beta chain was profiled in a study of post-analysis software for immune sequencing data. Study results and limitations: The five TRBV segments detected at higher frequency in patients than in controls included TRBV5-6, TRBV5-1 and TRBV20-1. Controls' normalized Chao1 diversity significantly exceeded that of multiple sclerosis patients.

As to this clonotype: What it binds is not known.

Libraries were made from TCR beta cDNA, and they carried unique molecular identifiers. Roughly 0.5 million cDNA molecules were obtained from approximately 0.91 to 9.4 million T cells. MiXCR was run by TCRdb on the PCR reads, yielding one entry per CDR3 protein. The data hold 700,000 to 800,000 distinct CDR3 sequences, with 25% to 30% observed a single time. The CDR3 contains 14 residues. After removal of 7 bases from V and 7 bases from J, the junction contained 11 bases not matched to a gene. This chain connects TRBV12-3 or TRBV12-4 to TRBJ2-5; TRBD1 agrees at 8 bases. Sequencing was done on a sample of blood. This receptor was taken from a girl under 18 with multiple sclerosis. CDR3 sequence reads: CASTATRGRATQYF. DNA for the CDR3: TGTGCCAGCACCGCCACCAGGGGGCGTGCGACCCAGTACTTC.